This TCR beta chain was documented in a study of T cells in narcolepsy. Whole-study findings and limits: Reportedly, autoreactive clonotypes were serially detected in patients' blood but not controls'.

V dropped 4 bases and J dropped 0 bases, with 19 bases sitting between them. Germline CDR1 SGHDT, CDR2 YYEEEE. The CDR3 runs 17 residues. Data came from immunoSEQ multiplex PCR; TCRdb stores just in-frame clones and leaves some out. The sample has about 19,000 clones; 75% to 90% are singletons. With respect to this clone: What it binds is not known.

This receptor was identified in a human donor in good health. The chain is built from TRBV5-6 and TRBJ1-1, with D perhaps TRBD1 (5 bases). The specimen was memory (CD45RA-) CD4+ T cells from blood. The CDR3, as DNA: TGTGCCAGCAGCCAATTAGACAGAAGGATAATGAACACTGAAGCTTTCTTT. This gives the protein CASSQLDRRIMNTEAFF.